This entry lists 26 T cell receptor beta chains sequenced from one sample in a study of shared clonotypes between healthy human individuals. Assay: immunoSEQ multiplex PCR; the TCRdb copy retains only in-frame clones and omits some. Among more than 550,000 clones, approximately 72% were seen once, and the ten largest hold 1.8%. The sequencing input was memory CD4+ T cells sorted from blood. The subset: CD45RA-negative fraction. The receptors come from a woman aged 25 to 39 in good health.

The V and J genes are TRBV19 and TRBJ2-3; 9 nucleotides align to TRBD1. The CDR3 is 17 residues long. The J segment lost 8 bases and the V segment lost 3 bases, leaving 15 bases of the junction unmatched. Germline CDR1 reads LNHDA; CDR2 reads SQIVND (reference sequence). Here the CDR3 DNA reads TGTGCCAGTAGTATTTCGGGACAGGGATTGACCGTCGCTACGCAGTATTTT. Its protein is CASSISGQGLTVATQYF.

This chain connects TRBV2 to TRBJ2-1; D is uncertain. V was trimmed by 6 bases and J by 7 bases, leaving 19 bases between them. CDR1 and CDR2 from the germline V gene are SNHLY and FYNNEI. This CDR3 has 15 residues. The chain's CDR3 is CASSPNSPILNEQFF. CDR3 sequence (DNA): TGTGCCAGCAGCCCGAACAGTCCCATCTTGAATGAGCAGTTCTTC.

This clone has more than one count but fewer than ten. This rearrangement joins TRBV10-1 to TRBJ2-5; TRBD1 aligns across 8 bases. Germline CDR1 reads WNHNN; CDR2 reads SYGVQD (reference sequence). There are 12 residues in the CDR3. V shed 11 bases, J shed 5 bases, and the junction held 7 bases outside the gene matches. CDR3 sequence reads: CASYRGAETQYF. CDR3 nucleotide sequence: TGCGCCTCATACAGGGGGGCTGAGACCCAGTACTTC.

The chain recombines TRBV5-1 with TRBJ2-1; D is unclear. From germline, CDR1 is SGHRS and CDR2 YFSETQ. CDR3 length: 15 residues. The V end was cut by 3 bases, the J end by 4 bases, with 14 bases between. For the CDR3, the DNA is TGCGCCAGCAGCTCAGACTCGGCAGAGTACAATGAGCAGTTCTTC. Translating gives CASSSDSAEYNEQFF.

The chain joins TRBV11-2 to TRBJ2-1, with TRBD2 matching 7 bases. J lost 8 bases, V lost 6 bases, and 13 bases had no gene match. The germline V gene encodes CDR1 SGHAT and CDR2 FQNNGV. The CDR3 sequence is 15 residues long. The CDR3: CASSSRREGPHEQFF. CDR3 DNA: TGTGCCAGCAGTTCTAGAAGGGAGGGCCCCCATGAGCAGTTCTTC.

The rearrangement uses TRBV4-1 and TRBJ2-7; D not certain. Germline V gene sequence: CDR1 MGHRA, CDR2 YSYEKL. This CDR3 is 14 amino acids long. V gave up 0 bases and J gave up 3 bases, with 9 bases separating them. The CDR3 sequence is CASSQDGMGYEQYF. DNA for the CDR3: TGCGCCAGCAGCCAAGATGGGATGGGCTACGAGCAGTACTTC.

This clone is a singleton in its sample. The chain has TRBV5-1 and TRBJ2-1; D call uncertain. The CDR3 loop spans 15 amino acids. Trimming shortened V by 7 bases and J by 7 bases, and 21 bases separated the two germline ends. Germline-derived CDR1 and CDR2 are SGHRS and YFSETQ. CDR3 bases: TGCGCCAGCGGCAACCGGGCCTCCCCGCCGAATGAGCAGTTCTTC. Encoded protein: CASGNRASPPNEQFF.

This clone was counted a few times. CDR3 amino acids: CASGRGSNTEAFF. The CDR3 DNA reads as TGTGCCAGCGGGAGGGGTTCGAACACTGAAGCTTTCTTT. The chain links TRBV6-1 to TRBJ1-1; possible D gene TRBD1, 5 bases. The CDR3 has 13 amino acids. CDR1 MNHNS and CDR2 SASEGT come from the germline V gene. V lost 8 bases to trimming and J lost 1 base, with 11 bases between them.

This sequence joins TRBV6-1 and TRBJ1-1; D unresolved. The ends were cut back, 7 bases at V and 1 base at J, with 16 bases in the middle. Germline V gene sequence: CDR1 MNHNS, CDR2 SASEGT. This CDR3 comprises 15 residues. The CDR3 DNA reads TGTGCCAGCATCGGAAGACAATTCGCGAACACTGAAGCTTTCTTT. Its translation is CASIGRQFANTEAFF.

This chain links TRBV18 with TRBJ1-1; no reliable D call. Germline CDR1 is KGHSH and CDR2 is LQKENI. Trimming pared 3 bases from V and 0 bases from J, leaving 17 bases between. This CDR3 is 17 amino acids long. The CDR3 DNA reads TGTGCCAGCTCACCTTGGGAAGTAATCCAGATGAACACTGAAGCTTTCTTT. The encoded protein is CASSPWEVIQMNTEAFF. The whole variable domain, filled in from reference TRBV18 and TRBJ1-1, reads NAGVMQNPRHLVRRRGQEARLRCSPMKGHSHVYWYRQLPEEGLKFMVYLQKENIIDESGMPKERFSAEFPKEGPSILRIQQVVRGDSAAYFCASSPWEVIQMNTEAFFGQGTRLTVV.

CDR3 sequence (DNA): TGTGCCAGCAGACAGACGGGAGTGGACTACGAGCAGTACTTC. This encodes CASRQTGVDYEQYF. This rearrangement joins TRBV7-9 to TRBJ2-7; D is perhaps TRBD2 (6 bases). Germline loops: CDR1 SEHNR, CDR2 FQNEAQ (reference sequence). With 6 bases removed from V and 3 bases from J, the gap between germline ends came to 15 bases. The CDR3 is 14 amino acids. The full variable domain, in which reference TRBV7-9 and TRBJ2-7 provide the parts outside the CDR3, is DTGVSQNPRHKITKRGQNVTFRCDPISEHNRLYWYRQTLGQGPEFLTYFQNEAQLEKSRLLSDRFSAERPKGSFSTLEIQRTEQGDSAMYLCASRQTGVDYEQYFGPGTRLTVT.

The CDR3 spells CASTKGLAGAKSYEQYF. For the CDR3, the DNA is TGTGCCAGCACCAAGGGACTAGCGGGAGCGAAATCCTACGAGCAGTACTTC. The chain joins TRBV5-4 to TRBJ2-7, with 14 bases aligning to TRBD2. The V gene's germline CDR1 is SGHNT and CDR2 YYREEE (reference sequence). The V gene end was trimmed by 6 bases and the J gene end by 1 base; junction bases not matched to a gene: 9. The CDR3 covers 17 residues.

This clone was found a few times. The chain uses TRBV29-1 and TRBJ2-5; D not resolved. Germline V gene sequence: CDR1 SQVTM, CDR2 ANQGSEA. The CDR3 totals 10 residues. The ends were cut back, 3 bases at V and 5 bases at J, with 4 bases in the middle. The CDR3 reads CSVEGETQYF. Written as DNA, the CDR3 is TGCAGCGTTGAGGGGGAGACCCAGTACTTC. Complete variable domain (other parts from reference TRBV29-1 and TRBJ2-5): SAVISQKPSRDICQRGTSLTIQCQVDSQVTMMFWYRQQPGQSLTLIATANQGSEATYESGFVIDKFPISRPNLTFSTLTVSNMSPEDSSIYLCSVEGETQYFGPGTRLLVL.

This clone was detected only a few times. Written as DNA, the CDR3 is TGTGCCAGCAGTTACGGGTCTCGGCATGAAAAACTGTTTTTT. Its protein is CASSYGSRHEKLFF. The V call is TRBV6-5, the J call TRBJ1-4; D call uncertain. CDR3 length: 14 amino acids. Germline loops: CDR1 MNHEY, CDR2 SVGAGI. Trimming took 2 bases from V and 6 from J, leaving 10 bases between them.

The gene calls are TRBV7-9 and TRBJ1-2, with a tentative D call TRBD1 (6 bases). The germline V gene has CDR1 SEHNR and CDR2 FQNEAQ (reference sequence). Trimming took off 5 bases at V and 4 bases at J, with 14 bases between the two ends. This CDR3 is built from 14 residues. The CDR3 region is CASSGQISLYGYTF. The CDR3 region has the DNA TGTGCCAGCAGCGGACAGATCTCCCTCTATGGCTACACCTTC. The full variable domain, its missing parts supplied by reference TRBV7-9 and TRBJ1-2, is DTGVSQNPRHKITKRGQNVTFRCDPISEHNRLYWYRQTLGQGPEFLTYFQNEAQLEKSRLLSDRFSAERPKGSFSTLEIQRTEQGDSAMYLCASSGQISLYGYTFGSGTRLTVV.

This clone was seen just once. The genes are TRBV5-4 and TRBJ1-5; TRBD1 might be the D (5 bases). With 4 bases removed from V and 4 bases from J, the gap between germline ends came to 12 bases. CDR1 is SGHNT and CDR2 is YYREEE in the germline V gene (reference sequence). The CDR3 spans 14 residues. CDR3 sequence reads: CASSTGTGNQPQHF. The CDR3 DNA reads as TGTGCCAGCAGCACCGGGACGGGTAATCAGCCCCAGCATTTT.

The chain uses TRBV7-2 and TRBJ2-7, with TRBD1 as a possible D gene (5 bases). With 0 bases removed from V and 3 bases from J, the gap between germline ends came to 15 bases. The CDR3 is 16 amino acids. Germline V gives CDR1 SGHTA, CDR2 FQGNSA. CDR3 residues: CASSLAQGVVGYEQYF. CDR3 sequence (DNA): TGTGCCAGCAGCTTAGCGCAAGGGGTCGTCGGCTACGAGCAGTACTTC.

This clone has only a few counts. CDR3 loop: CASSDPGVAGVYNEQFF. CDR3 in DNA: TGCGCCAGCAGTGACCCGGGGGTCGCGGGAGTCTACAATGAGCAGTTCTTC. V is TRBV10-1 and J is TRBJ2-1; the match to TRBD2 covers 7 bases. The CDR3 length is 17 residues. The V gene end was trimmed by 3 bases and the J gene end by 3 bases; junction bases not matched to a gene: 11. In germline, CDR1 is WNHNN, CDR2 SYGVQD (reference sequence).

This clone came up many times. The V gene is TRBV19, the J gene TRBJ2-7, with D perhaps matching TRBD1 or TRBD2 (5 bases each). This CDR3 is 14 amino acids long. Between the trimmed V and J ends, which lost 8 bases and 5 bases, there was a span of 19 bases. Germline CDR1 and CDR2: LNHDA and SQIVND (reference sequence). Here the CDR3 reads CASGTSFGINEQYF. Written as DNA, the CDR3 is TGTGCCAGTGGGACCTCCTTCGGGATTAACGAGCAGTACTTC.

The rearrangement uses TRBV7-3 and TRBJ2-7, with D uncertain. The germline V gene has CDR1 SGHTA and CDR2 FQGTGA. V lost 6 bases and J 2 bases, leaving 17 bases between the germline ends. This CDR3 spans 15 amino acids. In DNA, the CDR3 is TGTGCCAGCAGTTCACACAATGGCGCAGCCTACGAGCAGTACTTC. Protein: CASSSHNGAAYEQYF.

The genes are TRBV18 and TRBJ2-7; D might be TRBD1 or TRBD2, each matching 5 bases. CDR1 is KGHSH and CDR2 is LQKENI in the germline V gene. V lost 3 bases to trimming and J lost 7 bases, with 13 bases between them. This CDR3 spans 13 amino acids. The CDR3 protein is CASSPGPSGEQYF. Here the CDR3 DNA reads TGTGCCAGCTCACCGGGACCTTCGGGGGAGCAGTACTTC.

The chain combines TRBV7-9 with TRBJ2-1; 8 nucleotides align to TRBD2. The CDR3 is 15 amino acids. Germline CDR1 is SEHNR and CDR2 is FQNEAQ (reference sequence). J lost 2 bases, V lost 5 bases, and 5 bases had no gene match. As DNA, the CDR3 is TGTGCCAGCAGCCTAACTAGCGGCCCCTACAATGAGCAGTTCTTC. It codes for CASSLTSGPYNEQFF.

This clone was found a few times. J is TRBJ2-3 and V is TRBV19, with unresolved D. The CDR3 totals 15 residues. The germline V gene has CDR1 LNHDA and CDR2 SQIVND (reference sequence). V lost 5 bases and J lost 0, with 12 bases in between. CDR3 sequence reads: CASSPPGSSTDTQYF. CDR3 DNA sequence: TGTGCCAGTAGTCCCCCCGGATCAAGCACAGATACGCAGTATTTT.

The J gene is TRBJ1-3, the V gene TRBV2; D may be TRBD1 (5 bases). CDR1 is SNHLY, CDR2 FYNNEI, per germline. The CDR3 contains 15 residues. Trimming removed 4 bases at V and 0 bases at J, with 10 bases between. CDR3: CASSVKGSSGNTIYF. The CDR3 nucleotides are TGTGCCAGCAGTGTGAAGGGGAGCTCTGGAAACACCATATATTTT.

This clone was counted once. V and J are TRBV19 and TRBJ2-2; 13 bases are a match to TRBD2. This CDR3 is 17 amino acids long. Unmatched junction bases numbered 0, after V lost 1 base and J lost 1 base. Germline V gene data show CDR1 as LNHDA and CDR2 as SQIVND (reference sequence). In DNA form, the CDR3 reads TGTGCCAGTAGTATAGGACTAGCGGGAGGGAACACCGGGGAGCTGTTTTTT. It specifies CASSIGLAGGNTGELFF.

The chain joins TRBV6-6 to TRBJ2-2; D remains ambiguous. The CDR3 runs to 13 residues. Germline V gives CDR1 MNHNY, CDR2 SVGAGI (reference sequence). Trimming cost V 0 bases and J 4 bases, with 3 bases left between them. The CDR3 reads CASSYSSTGELFF. CDR3 nucleotides: TGTGCCAGCAGTTACTCCTCCACCGGGGAGCTGTTTTTT.